This T cell receptor (beta chain) was observed in a study of CD8+ T cells in alopecia areata. Study summary: Tofacitinib therapy took 6 to 18 months; 6 months off drug came after.

Sequencing templates came from extracted RNA that was reverse transcribed into cDNA. TCRdb's table, derived via immunoSEQ multiplex PCR, lists solely in-frame clones and lacks some. The table lists 150,000 to 200,000 clones, 60% of them singletons. With respect to this clone: The antigen is unknown.

Germline assignment: CDR1 SGDLS and CDR2 YYNGEE. This CDR3 comprises 15 residues. The ends were cut back, 0 bases at V and 3 bases at J, with 12 bases in the middle. Regarding the study as a whole: Lesional scalp exceeded normal scalp in clonality, especially in alopecia totalis/universalis. In scalp, tofacitinib significantly decreased clonality and expanded CD8+ clones among the top 100. Shared TCR sequences were less clear between patients than in mice, possibly partly from HLA diversity.

The sample's treatment: oral pan-JAK inhibitor, 5-10 mg twice daily. The source is a human donor with alopecia areata. The starting material was CD4+ T cells sorted from blood, obtained at week 24, from a patient treated with tofacitinib. The rearrangement uses TRBV9 and TRBJ1-1; D remains unclear. CDR3 residues: CASSVDTQRYTEAFF. The CDR3 nucleotides are TGTGCCAGCAGCGTAGACACACAGAGATACACTGAAGCTTTCTTT.